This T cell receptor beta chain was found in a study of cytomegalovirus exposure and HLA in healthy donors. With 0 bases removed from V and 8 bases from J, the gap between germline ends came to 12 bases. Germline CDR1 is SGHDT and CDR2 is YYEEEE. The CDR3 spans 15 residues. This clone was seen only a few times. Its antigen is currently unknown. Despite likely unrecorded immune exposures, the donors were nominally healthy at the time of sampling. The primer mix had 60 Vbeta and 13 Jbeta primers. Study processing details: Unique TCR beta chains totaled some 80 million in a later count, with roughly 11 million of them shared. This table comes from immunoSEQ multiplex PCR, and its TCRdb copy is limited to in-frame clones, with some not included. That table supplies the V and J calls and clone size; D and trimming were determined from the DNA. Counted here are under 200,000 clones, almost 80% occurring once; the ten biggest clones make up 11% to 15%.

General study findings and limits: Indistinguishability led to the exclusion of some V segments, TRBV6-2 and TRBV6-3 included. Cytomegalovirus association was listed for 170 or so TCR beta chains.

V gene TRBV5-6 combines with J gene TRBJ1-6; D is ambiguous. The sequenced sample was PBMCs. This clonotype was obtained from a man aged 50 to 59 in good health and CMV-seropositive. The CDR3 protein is CASSLATGGYSPLHF. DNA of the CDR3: TGTGCCAGCAGCTTGGCCACTGGAGGGTATTCACCCCTCCACTTT.